This T cell receptor beta chain was retrieved from a study of cytomegalovirus exposure and HLA in healthy donors. This CDR3 region has 15 residues. Trimming removed 0 bases from V and 5 bases from J, with 11 bases in between. CDR1 SGDLS and CDR2 YYNGEE come from the germline V gene. To note about this clone: The antigen is undetermined.

With 60 Vbeta and 13 Jbeta primers, the PCR was carried out. Measured with immunoSEQ multiplex PCR; TCRdb has only the in-frame clones, and not every one. The profile shows roughly 180,000 clones, more than 70% of them singletons. Study-level findings and limits: Many donors carried some public TCRs, although rarity characterized most TCR sequences. Follow-up analysis later connected one missense variant in DCLRE1C with trimming of TCR beta V- and J-genes. Most of the TCR beta V segments (in an earlier analysis) were productive either about 87% or about 30% of the time. Three chains tied to CMV proved CMV antigen-specific in vitro.

This clonotype was sampled from a man aged 30 to 39 in good health and CMV-seronegative. V usage is TRBV9 and J usage is TRBJ2-2; TRBD1 might be the D (6 bases). Sequencing was performed on PBMCs. The CDR3 DNA is TGTGCCAGCAGCGTAGTGGGGGCAGCAACCGGGGAGCTGTTTTTT. Its translation is CASSVVGAATGELFF.